Shown below are 23 T cell receptor beta chains from a single sample sequenced in a study of siplizumab effects on memory and regulatory T cells. Sequencing was performed with immunoSEQ multiplex PCR; in TCRdb, only in-frame clones are kept and a portion is missing. The sample yields approximately 82,000 clones, 80% to 90% seen once. Sequencing was performed on Tregs sorted from blood. These receptor sequences come from a human donor in good health.

This chain uses TRBV7-9 with TRBJ1-3; D is unclear. CDR1 and CDR2 (germline): SEHNR, FQNEAQ (reference sequence). V was shortened by 3 bases and J by 7 bases, with 16 bases between the two germline ends. The CDR3 is 15 amino acids. The CDR3 spells CASSLAGMVVNTIYF. The CDR3 DNA follows: TGTGCCAGCAGCTTGGCGGGGATGGTAGTTAACACCATATATTTT.

This chain uses TRBV7-8 with TRBJ1-2; D not resolved. Looked up from germline, CDR1 is SGHVS and CDR2 is FQNEAQ. The CDR3 loop spans 13 amino acids. The V end was cut by 3 bases, the J end by 1 base, with 6 bases between. The CDR3 nucleotides are TGTGCCAGCAGCTTCCTGGGTAACTATGGCTACACCTTC. Its translation: CASSFLGNYGYTF.

The gene calls are TRBV6-6 and TRBJ1-2; D may be TRBD1 (6 bases). The CDR3 is made up of 11 amino acids. CDR1 and CDR2 (germline): MNHNY, SVGAGI (reference sequence). V was trimmed by 6 bases and J by 7 bases, leaving 9 bases between them. The CDR3 loop reads CASRGGGGYTF. The CDR3 DNA sequence: TGTGCCAGCAGAGGGGGAGGTGGCTACACCTTC.

The V call is TRBV7-6, the J call TRBJ2-7; no clear D gene. The CDR3 runs 13 residues. V lost 2 bases to trimming and J lost 3 bases, with 8 bases between them. Per the germline V gene, CDR1 is SGHVS and CDR2 is FNYEAQ. The CDR3 sequence: CASSLTPSYEQYF. CDR3 sequence (DNA): TGTGCCAGCAGCTTAACGCCCAGCTACGAGCAGTACTTC.

V gene TRBV7-8 combines with J gene TRBJ2-4; no clear D. Trimming took off 5 bases at V and 10 bases at J, with 15 bases between the two ends. Germline CDR1 is SGHVS and CDR2 is FQNEAQ. The CDR3 contains 13 residues. CDR3 nucleotides: TGTGCCAGCAGCCAACAAAAAAGCTGGATTCAGTACTTC. This codes for CASSQQKSWIQYF.

The V call is TRBV10-3, the J call TRBJ2-7; a possible D gene is TRBD1 (5 bases). The germline V gene has CDR1 ENHRY and CDR2 SYGVKD. The germline V and J ends were trimmed by 7 bases and 5 bases, with 15 bases remaining between them. There are 13 residues in the CDR3. This CDR3 reads CAINLREGDEQYF. The CDR3 coding sequence is TGTGCCATCAACCTCAGGGAAGGTGACGAGCAGTACTTC.

This clone was seen a single time. This sequence joins TRBV29-1 and TRBJ1-3; unclear D gene. V was clipped by 0 bases and J by 5 bases, with 11 bases between them. Germline CDR1 and CDR2: SQVTM and ANQGSEA. This CDR3 spans 14 amino acids. The CDR3 DNA reads TGCAGCGTTGAAGACGCGCGGAGCCGAAACACCATATATTTT. Encoded protein: CSVEDARSRNTIYF.

This chain links TRBV5-5 with TRBJ2-5; D may correspond to TRBD1 or TRBD2 (7 bases each). Trimming shortened V by 6 bases and J by 2 bases, and 14 bases separated the two germline ends. The CDR3 totals 14 residues. Germline-derived CDR1 and CDR2 are SGHKS and YYEKEE (reference sequence). The CDR3 sequence: CASNRGGQQETQYF. DNA of the CDR3: TGTGCCAGCAACCGCGGGGGACAGCAAGAGACCCAGTACTTC. Full variable domain (outside the CDR3, taken from reference TRBV5-5 and TRBJ2-5): DAGVTQSPTHLIKTRGQQVTLRCSPISGHKSVSWYQQVLGQGPQFIFQYYEKEERGRGNFPDRFSARQFPNYSSELNVNALLLGDSALYLCASNRGGQQETQYFGPGTRLLVL.

The genes are TRBV6-5 and TRBJ2-1, with TRBD1 matching over 8 bases. Germline trimming cut 2 bases from V and 6 bases from J; bases unmatched to any gene: 9. Germline V gene sequence: CDR1 MNHEY, CDR2 SVGAGI. The CDR3 covers 16 residues. The CDR3 reads CASSYLRTGKFNEQFF. DNA for the CDR3: TGTGCCAGCAGTTACCTTCGGACAGGGAAGTTCAATGAGCAGTTCTTC.

V and J are TRBV7-9 and TRBJ1-2; D is unresolved. Germline V gene lookup returns CDR1 SEHNR and CDR2 FQNEAQ (reference sequence). CDR3 length equals 14 residues. V lost 5 bases and J lost 0, with 10 bases in between. CDR3 protein: CASSLSAANYGYTF. In DNA, the CDR3 is TGTGCCAGCAGCCTATCAGCCGCTAACTATGGCTACACCTTC.

V usage is TRBV6-5 and J usage is TRBJ1-5, with no clear D. Trimming stripped 4 bases from V and 1 base from J, with 5 bases between. This CDR3 is 13 amino acids long. The germline CDR1 and CDR2 sequences are MNHEY and SVGAGI. The CDR3 DNA is TGTGCCAGCAGTTCTCGGAGCAATCAGCCCCAGCATTTT. Protein: CASSSRSNQPQHF.

The J gene is TRBJ2-1, the V gene TRBV7-7, with 9 positions matching TRBD1. The CDR3 length is 15 residues. Germline values: CDR1 SSHAT, CDR2 FNYEAQ (reference sequence). Trimming at V came to 5 bases and at J to 5 bases, leaving 7 bases not matched to a gene. The CDR3 loop reads CASSPGTGLNNEQFF. The DNA for the CDR3 is TGTGCCAGCAGCCCCGGGACAGGGTTAAACAATGAGCAGTTCTTC.

This clone occurred a few times. This chain uses TRBV19 with TRBJ2-7, with 9 nucleotides matching TRBD1. V trimming: 6 bases; J trimming: 2 bases; junction bases outside the gene matches: 8. Looked up from germline, CDR1 is LNHDA and CDR2 is SQIVND (reference sequence). The CDR3 runs to 15 residues. CDR3 amino acids: CASSSQTGGTYEQYF. The CDR3 DNA sequence: TGTGCCAGTAGCTCCCAGACAGGGGGGACCTACGAGCAGTACTTC.

The J gene is TRBJ1-5, the V gene TRBV27; tentatively, D is TRBD1 (5 bases). This CDR3 is built from 14 residues. The germline V gene has CDR1 MNHEY and CDR2 SMNVEV (reference sequence). The ends were cut back, 3 bases at V and 3 bases at J, with 9 bases in the middle. CDR3 residues: CASSLVQANQPQHF. In DNA form, the CDR3 reads TGTGCCAGCAGTTTGGTACAGGCCAATCAGCCCCAGCATTTT.

Here the CDR3 DNA reads TGTGCCAGCAGTAAACTTCTCCCGGGACAGGTCAACGTCCTGACTTTC. Translation gives CASSKLLPGQVNVLTF. V gene TRBV7-9 combines with J gene TRBJ2-6, with 8 positions matching TRBD1. From germline, CDR1 is SEHNR and CDR2 FQNEAQ (reference sequence). V shed 6 bases, J shed 9 bases, and the junction held 13 bases outside the gene matches. This CDR3 spans 16 amino acids.

The chain uses TRBV27 and TRBJ2-3; 10 bases match TRBD2. After removal of 5 bases from V and 6 bases from J, the junction contained 8 bases not matched to a gene. Germline V gives CDR1 MNHEY, CDR2 SMNVEV (reference sequence). This CDR3 has 15 amino acids. CDR3 loop: CASSLGTSARDTQYF. For the CDR3, the DNA is TGTGCCAGCAGTCTCGGGACTAGCGCCCGGGATACGCAGTATTTT.

The CDR3 region is CASSHRTETQYF. The CDR3, as DNA: TGTGCCAGCAGCCACAGGACAGAGACCCAGTACTTC. The rearrangement links TRBV6-1 to TRBJ2-5; D perhaps matches TRBD1 (5 bases). Trimming left V 6 bases short and J 4 bases short, with 9 bases between. The CDR3 spans 12 residues. Per the germline V gene, CDR1 is MNHNS and CDR2 is SASEGT.

This clone is a singleton in its sample. J is TRBJ2-2 and V is TRBV15; D is perhaps TRBD1 (5 bases). CDR1 is LNHNV, CDR2 YYDKDF, per germline (reference sequence). Trimming shortened V by 3 bases and J by 1 base, and 12 bases separated the two germline ends. The CDR3 sequence is 16 residues long. CDR3 in DNA: TGTGCCACCAGCAGCAGGGCAAGACAGAACACCGGGGAGCTGTTTTTT. Translating it yields CATSSRARQNTGELFF.

The genes are TRBV2 and TRBJ1-2; D gene uncertain. Germline V lookup: CDR1 SNHLY, CDR2 FYNNEI. The CDR3 loop spans 13 amino acids. The V gene lost 4 bases and the J gene lost 7 bases, with 13 bases spanning the gap. The CDR3 reads CASSGSLTGGYTF. The CDR3 coding sequence is TGTGCCAGCAGTGGCAGCCTTACGGGTGGCTACACCTTC.

This chain joins TRBV10-3 and TRBJ2-2; D possibly corresponds to TRBD2 (5 bases). This CDR3 is built from 15 residues. From germline, CDR1 is ENHRY and CDR2 SYGVKD. Deletions cut 2 bases from V and 5 bases from J, with 12 bases between. The CDR3 loop is CAISELVGKTGELFF. The CDR3, as DNA: TGTGCCATCAGTGAGCTTGTCGGGAAGACCGGGGAGCTGTTTTTT.

The CDR3 loop reads CASRGPSGGSYEQYF. The CDR3 DNA follows: TGTGCCAGCAGGGGCCCTAGCGGGGGCTCCTACGAGCAGTACTTC. V and J are TRBV2 and TRBJ2-7, with 10 bases that match TRBD2. From germline, CDR1 is SNHLY and CDR2 FYNNEI. The trim removed 6 bases at V and 0 bases at J, leaving 5 bases unmatched. The length of the CDR3 is 15 residues.

This chain uses TRBV2 with TRBJ1-5; no reliable D call. Per germline, CDR1 SNHLY and CDR2 FYNNEI. CDR3 size: 13 residues. The V and J ends lost 4 bases and 0 bases respectively, with 4 bases between them. The CDR3 protein is CASSGRSNQPQHF. In DNA, the CDR3 is TGTGCCAGCAGTGGACGTAGCAATCAGCCCCAGCATTTT.

The chain recombines TRBV5-1 with TRBJ1-2; possibly TRBD1 for D (5 bases). The CDR3 contains 15 residues. Germline V gene sequence: CDR1 SGHRS, CDR2 YFSETQ. The V gene lost 4 bases and the J gene lost 3 bases, with 16 bases spanning the gap. The CDR3 region is CASSLGGGSDYGYTF. The CDR3 bases are TGCGCCAGCAGCCTAGGCGGGGGGTCGGACTATGGCTACACCTTC.